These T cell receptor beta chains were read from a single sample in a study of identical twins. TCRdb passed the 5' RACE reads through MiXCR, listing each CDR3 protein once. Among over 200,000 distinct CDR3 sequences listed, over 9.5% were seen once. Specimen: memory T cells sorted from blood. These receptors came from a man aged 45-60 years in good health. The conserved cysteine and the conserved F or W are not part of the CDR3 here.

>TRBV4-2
ASSQDEFGGGEQF
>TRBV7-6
ASSLVGVTDTQY
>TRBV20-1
SASAYLADGREQY
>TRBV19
ASSIRDRSYEQY
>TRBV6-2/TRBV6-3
ASSFPGMSGQPQH
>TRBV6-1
ASSKGLPTYEQY
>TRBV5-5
ASSLDYLGGETQY
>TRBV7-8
ASGSRGIGGTEAF
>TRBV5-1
ASSLADAGADTQY
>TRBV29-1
SVLPAVEAF
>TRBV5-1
ASSLSHGTVSSYEQY
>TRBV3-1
ASSPIRGVNYGYT
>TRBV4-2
ASSPRAQNMAGELF
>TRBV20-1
SASTGINQPQH
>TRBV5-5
ASSLRQGLEAF
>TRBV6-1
ASFPGQTSGNTIY
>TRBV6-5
ASSYSGGTYNEQF
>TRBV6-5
ASSYGGTSRTDTQY
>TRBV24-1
ATSDPTGTSGDEQF
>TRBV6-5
ATGDRADEQY
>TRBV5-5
ASSFLGLAGGPGEQY
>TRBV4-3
ASSQDLRQPTGELF